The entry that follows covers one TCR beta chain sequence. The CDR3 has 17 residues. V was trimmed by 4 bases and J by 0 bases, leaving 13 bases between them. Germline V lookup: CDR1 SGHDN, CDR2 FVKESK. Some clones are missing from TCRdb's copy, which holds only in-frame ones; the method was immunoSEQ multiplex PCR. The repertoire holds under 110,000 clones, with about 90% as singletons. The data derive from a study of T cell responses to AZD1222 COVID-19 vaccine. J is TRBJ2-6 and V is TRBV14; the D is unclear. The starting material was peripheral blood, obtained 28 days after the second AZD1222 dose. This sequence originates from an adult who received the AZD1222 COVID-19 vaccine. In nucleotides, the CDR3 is TGTGCCAGCAGCCCTCTTGTAACCCACTCTGGGGCCAACGTCCTGACTTTC. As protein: CASSPLVTHSGANVLTF.